What follows is one T cell receptor beta chain and its context. Other DNA sequences in the sample encode the same CDR3. The sample is drawn from a study of blood T cell repertoires in COVID-19. About the research overall: The cDNA or gDNA used as material had been derived from T cells, B-cell-depleted T cells, or PBMCs.

Per the original data handling: It was from reference gene primer amplification that nucleated cell counts were estimated. Data came from immunoSEQ multiplex PCR; TCRdb stores just in-frame clones and leaves some out. The V and J calls and the clone size are those of that table, but D and trimming were determined from the DNA. This repertoire shows fewer than 300,000 clones, 85% to 90% found once; its top ten account for over 5%. Recruited during active infection, patients (from Seattle) were subsequently followed longitudinally. This receptor was obtained from a woman aged 45-60 years with COVID-19, enrolled during active disease. The material sequenced was peripheral blood.

CDR3 protein: CASSPPTGGSQPQHF. The CDR3 coding sequence is TGTGCCAGCTCACCCCCGACAGGGGGAAGTCAGCCCCAGCATTTT. V usage is TRBV18 and J usage is TRBJ1-5, with 9 bases matching TRBD1. J lost 6 bases, V lost 3 bases, and 6 bases had no gene match. The CDR3 runs 15 residues. The germline V gene encodes CDR1 KGHSH and CDR2 LQKENI.